The clone carrying this TCR beta chain appeared many times. TCRdb analysed the RACE reads with MiXCR anew, one entry per CDR3 protein. The profile covers more than 75,000 distinct CDR3 sequences, with roughly a tenth appearing a single time and 2% to 2.5% taken by the ten largest. The sample belongs to a study of human T cells and chemical hapten exposure. Documented time point: patch test 2, 6 weeks after DPC sensitization. Treatment defined: therapeutic diphenylcyclopropenone sensitization with weekly scalp DPC. This receptor was identified in a woman between 40 and 50 years old with alopecia areata. Some clones in this sample may be carry-over from other donors' samples. The source was whole blood, collected in connection with sensitization to the hapten diphenylcyclopropenone (DPC).

The CDR3 is CSARWGEGYEQYF. For the CDR3, the DNA is TGCAGCGCCCGTTGGGGGGAGGGCTACGAGCAGTACTTC. V and J are TRBV20-1 and TRBJ2-7; 7 bases are shared with TRBD2. In germline, CDR1 is DFQATT, CDR2 SNEGSKA (reference sequence). CDR3 size: 13 residues.